The TCR beta chain under discussion was sequenced for a study of beta chain features in type 1 diabetes (dated by TCRdb to 2016 to 2019). Background on the whole study: No differences in mean age, gender distribution, total cell number or subset yield were found between patients and healthy donors. Across all samples, fewer than 130 million sorted cells were examined, and cell number per subset correlated strongly with RNA yield. The study compared the TCRB repertoires of sorted circulating CD4+ T cell subsets in recently diagnosed type 1 diabetes patients with those in matched healthy donors. Regulatory and stem cell-like memory subsets were obtained from only 8 patients and about 8 healthy donors, while naive and central memory subsets were obtained from all 30 or so donors.

Trimming at the junction amounts to 4 bases on V and 4 bases on J, and the germline ends lie 10 bases apart. The CDR3, cysteine through phenylalanine, is 13 amino acids long. Of all the DNA, just the CDR3 is kept, 39 bases in frame from base 1. Taken from the germline V gene, the CDR1 and CDR2 loops are MNHEY and SVGAGI. This clone was observed a handful of times. Its cognate antigen has yet to be identified. Base qualities were left out, and no much larger clone turns up one base away. The entire amount of isolated RNA was reverse transcribed using the High Capacity cDNA Reverse Transcription Kit, so the sequenced TCRB transcripts were expressed ones. Deep immunoSEQ sequencing was applied to naive, central memory and regulatory T cell samples, giving an average of roughly 3.5 million total reads per sample. After sorted cells were lysed in RLT buffer, RNA was extracted with DNase-treated RNeasy Micro or Mini kits, with the choice depending on cell number. Each cell subset was processed on its own to prevent cross-contamination, while patient and healthy donor samples were processed together. Using the immunoSEQ multiplex PCR, TCRB sequences were amplified from cDNA into 87-bp fragments spanning the CDR3 region. Sequencing of the amplicons was performed on the Illumina HiSeq platform. The paper's processing steps were these. Synthetic template baselines were used to correct PCR bias computationally, reads within Hamming distance 2 were collapsed together, and singletons that could not be merged were discarded. Reads were aligned against IMGT to assign V, D and J genes, CDR3 length and insertions or deletions at six rearrangement sites. Within each subset, clonotype counts were normalized to the number of sorted cells before true diversity and Gini coefficients were calculated with the tcR R package. The overlap coefficient, calculated on TCRB nucleotide sequences, was used to measure repertoire sharing. Out-of-frame TCRB sequences from naive cells were analyzed to stand in for the pre-selection repertoire. The table comes from immuneACCESS by way of TCRdb, which keeps in-frame sequences with V and J called. Part of the clones is missing from these tables; in studies checked, under half for an unresolved V gene and the rest for unknown reasons. V and J calls and clone size are as listed in that table; D and trimming were resolved from the DNA. For this sample there are roughly 240,000 clones; 13% to 15% appear just once. The ten biggest clones cover roughly 0.028% of the sample.

Study-wide conclusions, independent of this receptor: In all four CD4+ subsets, TCRB CDR3 length was moderately but significantly shorter in type 1 diabetes patients. Shorter templates might be favored by PCR, yet because patient and control samples were amplified and corrected together, any such skew would affect both groups equally. Sequencing cDNA rather than genomic DNA could over-represent highly expressing activated cells, although activation and CD3 levels did not differ between groups. Only small numbers of individuals were included in the HLA sub-analyses, which left unresolved whether HLA type had any influence on TCRB rearrangement. The naive, central memory and regulatory TCRB repertoires appeared to resemble one another more closely among patients than among healthy donors. At VDJ recombination sites, patients with type 1 diabetes made fewer insertions and deleted more nucleotides, a pattern implying thymic rearrangement abnormalities.

A single peripheral blood draw of approximately 110 mL on average was collected from each donor into heparinised tubes. A BD FACSAria II and a panel including CD45RO, CCR7, CD25, CD127, CD95 and CD27 were used to sort naive, central memory, regulatory and stem cell-like memory CD4+ T cells. Purity was above 98% for every sorted population. Right away, PBMCs were isolated by Lymphoprep density gradient centrifugation and were stained directly, with no culture step. To minimize batch effects, samples were stained and sorted in pairs, one healthy donor with one patient per experiment. Sequences were obtained from naive CD4+ T cells from blood. The cell subset or site tag for this specimen amounts to: true naive CD4+ T cells. This TCR was sampled from a woman between 40 and 50 years old in good health. Recombination joined TRBV6-5 with TRBJ2-5; the best D guess is TRBD1, with 5 bases matching. For the CDR3, the sequence is CASSLTDRETQYF. The DNA reads as follows: TGTGCCAGCAGTTTGACAGATAGAGAGACCCAGTACTTC.